This T cell receptor beta chain is from a study of OX40 agonist ivuxolimab in advanced cancers. Study observations and caveats: Dose levels from 0.1 to 3.0 mg/kg saw CD4+ and CD8+ blood T cells expand clonally by week 6.

This clone was picked up a small number of times. Its specificity is not known. TCRdb's table, derived via immunoSEQ multiplex PCR, lists solely in-frame clones and lacks some. The table lists 40,000 to 60,000 clones, roughly nine tenths of them singletons. Trimming took 5 bases from V and 4 from J, leaving 12 bases between them. The germline V gene has CDR1 MNHEY and CDR2 SVGAGI. The CDR3 spans 14 residues. V usage is TRBV6-5 and J usage is TRBJ2-1; weak D call: TRBD1 (6 bases). The clonotype comes from an adult with an advanced solid tumor such as melanoma, head and neck, liver or kidney cancer. The sequencing used CD4+ or CD8+ T cells sorted from blood, collected in a trial of the OX40 agonist ivuxolimab. Written as DNA, the CDR3 is TGTGCCAGCAGTCCCTCGGACAGTTACAATGAGCAGTTCTTC. This codes for CASSPSDSYNEQFF.